These 5 T cell receptor beta chains share one sample of origin, sequenced in a study of OX40 agonist ivuxolimab in advanced cancers. Sequencing used immunoSEQ multiplex PCR; TCRdb keeps in-frame clones, though not all of them. Seen here are approximately 44,000 clones, around 80% observed once, and the top ten hold over 4.5%. The material was CD4+ or CD8+ T cells sorted from blood, obtained in a trial of the OX40 agonist ivuxolimab. These receptors were collected from an adult with an advanced solid tumor such as melanoma, head and neck, liver or kidney cancer.

The chain joins TRBV7-9 to TRBJ1-5; no clear D gene. The CDR3 extends over 16 amino acids. V lost 2 bases and J 4 bases, leaving 15 bases between the germline ends. Per the germline V gene, CDR1 is SEHNR and CDR2 is FQNEAQ (reference sequence). The CDR3 sequence is CASSLTGMGGNQPQHF. DNA of the CDR3: TGTGCCAGCAGCTTAACGGGGATGGGAGGAAATCAGCCCCAGCATTTT. The variable domain in full, with the rest retrieved from reference TRBV7-9 and TRBJ1-5, is DTGVSQNPRHKITKRGQNVTFRCDPISEHNRLYWYRQTLGQGPEFLTYFQNEAQLEKSRLLSDRFSAERPKGSFSTLEIQRTEQGDSAMYLCASSLTGMGGNQPQHFGDGTRLSIL.

The rearrangement links TRBV4-2 to TRBJ1-5, with 11 bases identical to TRBD1. V lost 1 base, J lost 8 bases, and 13 bases stayed unmatched. Germline values: CDR1 LGHNA, CDR2 YNFKEQ. There are 18 residues in the CDR3. DNA for the CDR3: TGTGCCAGCAGCCAAGGGACAGGGGGCCTGGGGACCGCGGAGCCCCAGCATTTT. This encodes CASSQGTGGLGTAEPQHF.

The chain employs TRBV5-6 and TRBJ1-1, with 10 bases fitting TRBD1. The CDR3 length is 16 residues. V lost 3 bases and J lost 4; bases outside the gene matches: 9. Germline V CDR1 and CDR2: SGHDT, YYEEEE. The CDR3 region is CASSSDGTGATTEAFF. CDR3 nucleotide sequence: TGTGCCAGCAGCTCCGACGGGACAGGGGCGACCACTGAAGCTTTCTTT.

V gene TRBV6-1 combines with J gene TRBJ1-1; D is perhaps TRBD1 (5 bases). Germline V lookup: CDR1 MNHNS, CDR2 SASEGT. The length of the CDR3 is 14 residues. V lost 6 bases, J lost 3 bases, and 14 bases lay in between. CDR3 protein: CASRGPNWYTEAFF. In DNA form, the CDR3 reads TGTGCCAGCAGGGGACCAAATTGGTACACTGAAGCTTTCTTT.

The rearrangement uses TRBV9 and TRBJ1-1; no firm D call. Germline lookup yields CDR1 SGDLS and CDR2 YYNGEE. Trimming shortened V by 2 bases and J by 4 bases, and 12 bases separated the two germline ends. This CDR3 spans 14 amino acids. The CDR3 DNA reads as TGTGCCAGCAGCGTGAGTGGGGATAGCACTGAAGCTTTCTTT. Protein product: CASSVSGDSTEAFF.